The 5 T cell receptor beta chains below all came from one sample that was sequenced in a study of T cell repertoires in cytomegalovirus infection. The antigens of these receptors remain unknown. TCRdb ran MiXCR on the reads and lists one entry per CDR3 protein. Of around 570,000 distinct CDR3 sequences listed, 40% were seen once; the top ten hold about 46%. The sequencing here drew on cultured PBMCs, taken from culture after CMV antigen stimulation. The receptors derive from a human donor in good health (CMV status not recorded). Some clones in this sample may be carry-over from other donors' samples.

The CDR3 loop is CSAREGGRGGIQETQYF. The CDR3 DNA is TGCAGTGCTAGAGAAGGGGGGCGGGGGGGAATTCAAGAGACCCAGTACTTC. This chain connects TRBV20-1 to TRBJ2-5; TRBD2 aligns across 9 bases. Trimming cost V 0 bases and J 2 bases; bases outside gene matches: 10. The CDR3 contains 17 residues. Germline V gives CDR1 DFQATT, CDR2 SNEGSKA (reference sequence).

This chain links TRBV15 with TRBJ1-4; tentatively, D is TRBD1 (5 bases). Germline CDR1 and CDR2: LNHNV and YYDKDF (reference sequence). Deletions cut 2 bases from V and 2 bases from J, with 9 bases between. The length of the CDR3 is 15 residues. The CDR3 sequence: CATSRTTVTNEKLFF. The CDR3 DNA reads as TGTGCCACCAGCAGAACGACAGTGACTAATGAAAAACTGTTTTTT.

The chain is built from TRBV20-1 and TRBJ2-2; D ambiguous. This CDR3 region has 12 residues. V was pared by 5 bases and J by 7 bases, with 11 bases between. Germline CDR1 and CDR2: DFQATT and SNEGSKA (reference sequence). For the CDR3, the DNA is TGCAGTGCTGTTAGATCGGTCGGGGAGCTGTTTTTT. Its protein product is CSAVRSVGELFF.

This clonotype was found many times. The chain joins TRBV12-3 or TRBV12-4 to TRBJ2-7; D may be TRBD2 (6 bases). Trimming stripped 2 bases from V and 7 bases from J, with 18 bases between. The CDR3 length is 15 residues. The CDR3 region is CASSLRGTVRGEQYF. CDR3 nucleotide sequence: TGTGCCAGCAGTTTACGCGGGACGGTACGGGGGGAGCAGTACTTC.

This clonotype was observed at least ten times. The chain uses TRBV7-6 and TRBJ2-5, with D hard to call. CDR3 length equals 15 residues. Trimming took off 7 bases at V and 2 bases at J, with 17 bases between the two ends. The V gene's germline CDR1 is SGHVS and CDR2 FNYEAQ. The CDR3 DNA follows: TGTGCCAGCAAAGCCGGGTTCACGGCACAAGAGACCCAGTACTTC. It encodes CASKAGFTAQETQYF.